One and the same sample provided the 32 T cell receptor beta chains below, sequenced in a study of blood T cell repertoires in COVID-19. Using immunoSEQ multiplex PCR, the repertoire was profiled, and TCRdb retains in-frame clones only, with some absent. Of under 130,000 clones in the sample, 75% to 85% were seen once. Material: peripheral blood. These receptors were taken from a woman aged 70 to 79 with acute or convalescent COVID-19.

This clone was picked up a small number of times. The chain links TRBV19 to TRBJ1-1; 9 bases match TRBD1. CDR3 size: 16 residues. J gave up 1 base and V 4 bases, and 7 bases lay outside the gene matches. Per germline, CDR1 LNHDA and CDR2 SQIVND (reference sequence). This CDR3 is CASSSPTGGGNTEAFF. The CDR3 DNA follows: TGTGCCAGTAGTAGTCCTACAGGGGGCGGGAACACTGAAGCTTTCTTT. The full variable domain, its missing parts supplied by reference TRBV19 and TRBJ1-1, is DGGITQSPKYLFRKEGQNVTLSCEQNLNHDAMYWYRQDPGQGLRLIYYSQIVNDFQKGDIAEGYSVSREKKESFPLTVTSAQKNPTAFYLCASSSPTGGGNTEAFFGQGTRLTVV.

This clone occurred a few times. J is TRBJ2-7 and V is TRBV19; D unclear. The CDR3 totals 13 residues. Germline loops: CDR1 LNHDA, CDR2 SQIVND (reference sequence). V shed 6 bases and J shed 5 bases, with 14 bases lying between them. Here the CDR3 reads CASSSTQNHEQYF. CDR3 coding DNA: TGTGCCAGTAGCTCTACCCAAAACCACGAGCAGTACTTC.

The CDR3 nucleotides are TGTGCCAGCAGCTTAGCCCGCTCCGGGACAGGGTCCGAAAAACTGTTTTTT. Its translation is CASSLARSGTGSEKLFF. This chain joins TRBV13 and TRBJ1-4; 9 nucleotides align to TRBD1. This CDR3 is 17 amino acids long. V lost 1 base to trimming and J lost 8 bases; unmatched junction nucleotides: 11. Germline values: CDR1 PRHDT, CDR2 FYEKMQ (reference sequence).

This chain links TRBV3-1 (or the pseudogene TRBV3-2) with TRBJ1-6; tentative D call: TRBD1 (5 bases). Between the trimmed V and J ends, which lost 1 base and 17 bases, there was a span of 15 bases. The CDR3 loop spans 13 amino acids. Looked up from germline, CDR1 is LGHDT and CDR2 is YNNKEL (reference sequence). As DNA, the CDR3 is TGTGCCAGCAGCCAAGTTCAGGGCGCAGGAATCCACTTT. Its protein product is CASSQVQGAGIHF.

This clone has just one count. The chain carries TRBV6-2 or TRBV6-3 and TRBJ1-5, with a weak D call TRBD1 (6 bases). This CDR3 contains 14 residues. Germline V gives CDR1 MNHEY, CDR2 SVGEGT. The V end lost 6 bases, the J end lost 5 bases, and 14 bases lay between the germline ends. The CDR3: CASRPTGNHQPQHF. The CDR3 DNA sequence: TGTGCCAGCAGACCTACAGGGAACCATCAGCCCCAGCATTTT.

The V call is TRBV18, the J call TRBJ1-1; 8 positions match TRBD1. Germline V lookup: CDR1 KGHSH, CDR2 LQKENI. The CDR3 extends over 15 amino acids. The V segment lost 3 bases and the J segment 4 bases; nucleotides outside the gene matches: 7. The CDR3 DNA follows: TGTGCCAGCTCACCCCCGGACAGGGTGAGCACTGAAGCTTTCTTT. Its translation is CASSPPDRVSTEAFF.

The CDR3: CAWISLMTMNTEAFF. CDR3 in DNA: TGTGCCTGGATTAGCCTGATGACCATGAACACTGAAGCTTTCTTT. This chain links TRBV30 with TRBJ1-1, with unresolved D. The ends were cut back, 4 bases at V and 0 bases at J, with 15 bases in the middle. Germline V lookup: CDR1 GTSNPN, CDR2 SVGIG (reference sequence). This CDR3 is 15 amino acids long.

V gene TRBV6-2 or TRBV6-3 combines with J gene TRBJ2-3; 7 bases are shared with TRBD2. Germline V CDR1 and CDR2: MNHEY, SVGEGT. J lost 5 bases, V lost 0 bases, and 11 bases had no gene match. This CDR3 has 17 residues. The CDR3 bases are TGTGCCAGCAGTTACTCGATGAGTGGGGAGGGAAAAGATACGCAGTATTTT. It codes for CASSYSMSGEGKDTQYF.

This clone was detected a few times. This chain connects TRBV21-1 to TRBJ1-3; the D call in the table, TRBD1, was not verified against the DNA. TRBV21-1 is tagged as a pseudogene. CDR3 length equals 8 residues. The DNA of the CDR3 is TGTGCCAGCATCCCAACAGGGTTT. It codes for CASIPTGF.

The V gene is TRBV5-4, the J gene TRBJ2-7; D is perhaps TRBD2 (5 bases). Germline V CDR1 and CDR2: SGHNT, YYREEE (reference sequence). There are 17 residues in the CDR3. V lost 5 bases and J lost 3, with 24 bases in between. CDR3 DNA sequence: TGTGCCAGCAGTTCGGACTGGGAACCTCGGGCTGGCTACGAGCAGTACTTC. This codes for CASSSDWEPRAGYEQYF.

This sequence joins TRBV27 and TRBJ1-5; no definite D call. Germline lookup yields CDR1 MNHEY and CDR2 SMNVEV (reference sequence). V gave up 3 bases and J gave up 2 bases, with 8 bases separating them. CDR3 size: 14 residues. CDR3 sequence: CASSFRLGNQPQHF. In DNA, the CDR3 is TGTGCCAGCAGTTTCCGATTAGGCAATCAGCCCCAGCATTTT.

The chain employs TRBV18 and TRBJ1-6, with a possible D match to TRBD1 (5 bases). Germline CDR1 reads KGHSH; CDR2 reads LQKENI. Trimming shortened V by 5 bases and J by 5 bases, and 10 bases separated the two germline ends. This CDR3 is 14 amino acids long. CDR3 nucleotide sequence: TGTGCCAGCTCAACCCAGGGTCATAATTCACCCCTCCACTTT. This codes for CASSTQGHNSPLHF.

This clone was observed a few times. CDR3 sequence: CASSVSSGDSYEQYF. The DNA for the CDR3 is TGCGCCAGCAGCGTATCTAGCGGGGACTCCTACGAGCAGTACTTC. The chain couples TRBV5-1 to TRBJ2-7; 9 positions agree with TRBD2. Germline V CDR1 and CDR2: SGHRS, YFSETQ. With 4 bases clipped from V and 0 bases from J, the junction kept 5 bases outside the gene matches. CDR3 size: 15 residues.

V and J are TRBV30 and TRBJ1-5, with TRBD1 matching over 8 bases. CDR1 and CDR2 (germline): GTSNPN, SVGIG (reference sequence). The CDR3 is made up of 13 amino acids. J was trimmed by 10 bases and V by 3 bases; bases with no gene match: 8. Here the CDR3 DNA reads TGTGCCTGGAGGGACAGGGAGTGGGGACCCCAGCATTTT. It is translated as CAWRDREWGPQHF.

The chain joins TRBV19 to TRBJ1-2; no firm D call. V was trimmed by 0 bases and J by 4 bases, leaving 9 bases between them. CDR3 size: 14 residues. CDR1 LNHDA and CDR2 SQIVND come from the germline V gene (reference sequence). In DNA form, the CDR3 reads TGTGCCAGTAGTATAGATGGGCAGATCTATGGCTACACCTTC. It specifies CASSIDGQIYGYTF.

The chain is built from TRBV19 and TRBJ2-7; maybe TRBD2 (7 bases). CDR1 is LNHDA and CDR2 is SQIVND in the germline V gene (reference sequence). CDR3 size: 15 residues. The germline V and J ends were trimmed by 5 bases and 0 bases, with 14 bases remaining between them. The CDR3 DNA follows: TGTGCCAGTAGTGCGGGGGCGGGTGGCTCCTACGAGCAGTACTTC. Translation: CASSAGAGGSYEQYF.

The chain uses TRBV6-1 and TRBJ2-7; D is undetermined. This CDR3 is 15 amino acids long. V was shortened by 0 bases and J by 4 bases, with 13 bases between the two germline ends. The germline CDR1 and CDR2 sequences are MNHNS and SASEGT. The CDR3 DNA reads as TGTGCCAGCAGTGAAGCTACCTCGTCGGTTTACGAGCAGTACTTC. Amino acids: CASSEATSSVYEQYF.

The rearrangement uses TRBV27 and TRBJ1-2; 7 bases match TRBD1. Germline CDR1 MNHEY, CDR2 SMNVEV (reference sequence). V shed 5 bases, J shed 2 bases, and the junction held 8 bases outside the gene matches. The CDR3 length is 15 residues. The CDR3 nucleotides read TGTGCCAGCAGTCCCGGGACAGTTATAAACTATGGCTACACCTTC. Its protein is CASSPGTVINYGYTF.

The chain links TRBV11-2 to TRBJ1-5; no reliable D call. V lost 1 base and J lost 1, with 11 bases in between. The CDR3 consists of 16 residues. The germline CDR1 and CDR2 sequences are SGHAT and FQNNGV. In DNA form, the CDR3 reads TGTGCCAGCAGCTTAGGTTTCGGAGGAAGCAATCAGCCCCAGCATTTT. Amino acids: CASSLGFGGSNQPQHF.

This clone was observed many times. The gene calls are TRBV12-3 or TRBV12-4 and TRBJ2-4; 7 bases match TRBD1. V gave up 4 bases and J gave up 8 bases; unmatched junction bases: 5. CDR3 length equals 13 residues. DNA of the CDR3: TGTGCCAGCAGTTCCCTCCAGGGGGACATTCAGTACTTC. Translation: CASSSLQGDIQYF.

The chain employs TRBV4-2 and TRBJ1-2, with 9 bases matching TRBD1. V trimming: 0 bases; J trimming: 4 bases; junction bases outside the gene matches: 21. From germline, CDR1 is LGHNA and CDR2 YNFKEQ. This CDR3 spans 21 amino acids. The DNA of the CDR3 is TGTGCCAGCAGCCAAGATCTGTCCGACCCGGGACAGGGTCACTTCGGCTATGGCTACACCTTC. Translation: CASSQDLSDPGQGHFGYGYTF.

The chain links TRBV7-2 to TRBJ1-1, with D unclear. V lost 3 bases to trimming and J lost 0 bases, with 8 bases between them. Germline CDR1 and CDR2: SGHTA and FQGNSA. This CDR3 spans 14 amino acids. As DNA, the CDR3 is TGTGCCAGCAGCTTGAGGAATTTGAACACTGAAGCTTTCTTT. This translates into CASSLRNLNTEAFF.

The V call is TRBV2, the J call TRBJ1-1; D is uncertain. V was pared by 7 bases and J by 3 bases, with 12 bases between. Germline CDR1 is SNHLY and CDR2 is FYNNEI. The CDR3 contains 13 residues. The CDR3 sequence: CASMADSDTEAFF. The CDR3 region has the DNA TGTGCCAGCATGGCGGACTCTGACACTGAAGCTTTCTTT.

The chain has TRBV19 and TRBJ2-1, with TRBD2 as a possible D gene (6 bases). The germline CDR1 and CDR2 sequences are LNHDA and SQIVND (reference sequence). The V and J ends lost 4 bases and 5 bases respectively, with 12 bases between them. This CDR3 is 14 amino acids long. The CDR3 loop is CASSTNLANNEQFF. The CDR3 DNA is TGTGCCAGTAGTACTAATCTAGCGAACAATGAGCAGTTCTTC.

The gene calls are TRBV18 and TRBJ1-5, with 8 bases that match TRBD1. The ends lost 2 bases at V and 7 bases at J; junction bases unmatched: 7. Per germline, CDR1 KGHSH and CDR2 LQKENI. This CDR3 comprises 15 residues. For the CDR3, the DNA is TGTGCCAGCTCACCAGGACAGGGAACAGGACAGCCCCAGCATTTT. This sequence encodes CASSPGQGTGQPQHF. Filled out from reference TRBV18 and TRBJ1-5, the complete variable domain reads NAGVMQNPRHLVRRRGQEARLRCSPMKGHSHVYWYRQLPEEGLKFMVYLQKENIIDESGMPKERFSAEFPKEGPSILRIQQVVRGDSAAYFCASSPGQGTGQPQHFGDGTRLSIL.

The chain has TRBV5-1 and TRBJ2-7, with TRBD1 as a possible D gene (6 bases). The V and J ends lost 2 bases and 6 bases respectively, with 15 bases between them. The CDR3 has 14 residues. In germline, CDR1 is SGHRS, CDR2 YFSETQ. CDR3 protein: CASSLQGFGLEQYF. DNA of the CDR3: TGCGCCAGCAGCTTACAGGGATTCGGCCTCGAGCAGTACTTC.

The gene calls are TRBV15 and TRBJ2-5; D might be TRBD1 (6 bases). V was cut by 0 bases and J by 5 bases, with 16 bases left in between. The CDR3 is made up of 16 amino acids. Per germline, CDR1 LNHNV and CDR2 YYDKDF (reference sequence). CDR3 DNA: TGTGCCACCAGCAGAGATCAACAGGGAAGCCGGGAGACCCAGTACTTC. Protein: CATSRDQQGSRETQYF.

The chain links TRBV5-8 to TRBJ1-5; a possible D gene is TRBD1 (5 bases). CDR1 is SGHTS, CDR2 YDEGEE, per germline. The CDR3 runs to 13 residues. V was cut by 0 bases and J by 7 bases, with 8 bases left in between. CDR3 residues: CASSLGQIQPQHF. For the CDR3, the DNA is TGTGCCAGCAGCTTGGGACAGATCCAGCCCCAGCATTTT. The entire variable domain, with the rest obtained from reference TRBV5-8 and TRBJ1-5, is as follows: EAGVTQSPTHLIKTRGQQATLRCSPISGHTSVYWYQQALGLGLQFLLWYDEGEERNRGNFPPRFSGRQFPNYSSELNVNALELEDSALYLCASSLGQIQPQHFGDGTRLSIL.

This clone was observed a few times. V and J are TRBV6-5 and TRBJ1-1, with 7 bases lining up with TRBD1. Germline V CDR1 and CDR2: MNHEY, SVGAGI. V dropped 4 bases and J dropped 6; count of bases not matched to a gene: 11. This CDR3 contains 15 residues. CDR3 sequence reads: CASSSMTGSRAEAFF. The CDR3 DNA sequence: TGTGCCAGCAGTTCTATGACAGGGAGTAGAGCTGAAGCTTTCTTT.

The chain carries TRBV4-2 and TRBJ2-7, with 7 bases lining up with TRBD1. The CDR3 spans 15 residues. Germline values: CDR1 LGHNA, CDR2 YNFKEQ. The ends lost 2 bases at V and 2 bases at J; junction bases unmatched: 6. The chain's CDR3 is CASSQRHRGPYEQYF. CDR3 in DNA: TGTGCCAGCAGCCAAAGACACAGGGGACCCTACGAGCAGTACTTC.

V gene TRBV6-5 combines with J gene TRBJ2-2; 9 nucleotides line up with TRBD2. This CDR3 region has 13 residues. Trimming cost V 11 bases and J 4 bases; bases outside gene matches: 5. In germline, CDR1 is MNHEY, CDR2 SVGAGI. CDR3 nucleotides: TGTGCCTGCGGGAGGGCCGGCACCGGGGAGCTGTTTTTT. This gives the protein CACGRAGTGELFF.

The V and J genes are TRBV7-2 and TRBJ1-6; D not resolved. V was trimmed by 5 bases and J by 4 bases, leaving 12 bases between them. Germline CDR1 and CDR2: SGHTA and FQGNSA. CDR3 size: 15 residues. The CDR3 nucleotides read TGTGCCAGCAGCACCGCCCCCACATATAATTCACCCCTCCACTTT. This sequence encodes CASSTAPTYNSPLHF.